This entry lists 31 T cell receptor beta chains sequenced from one sample in a study of blood T cell repertoires in COVID-19. TCRdb keeps only in-frame clones here, not all; method: immunoSEQ multiplex PCR. The sample gives more than 85,000 clones, about 70% of which show up once; 7.6% is in the top ten. Sequencing used peripheral blood. All receptors come from a woman in her sixties with acute or convalescent COVID-19.

V and J are TRBV11-2 and TRBJ1-2; the D is unclear. Germline V CDR1 and CDR2: SGHAT, FQNNGV. CDR3 length equals 12 residues. The V end lost 5 bases, the J end lost 2 bases, and 6 bases lay between the germline ends. CDR3 in amino acids: CASSPQNYGYTF. The DNA for the CDR3 is TGTGCCAGCAGCCCTCAGAACTATGGCTACACCTTC.

The V call is TRBV7-3, the J call TRBJ2-7; TRBD2 aligns across 7 bases. Germline trimming cut 5 bases from V and 4 bases from J; bases unmatched to any gene: 5. Germline-derived CDR1 and CDR2 are SGHTA and FQGTGA. The CDR3 sequence is 13 residues long. CDR3 in amino acids: CASSIGGGYEQYF. CDR3 nucleotide sequence: TGTGCCAGCAGCATCGGCGGGGGTTACGAGCAGTACTTC.

The chain carries TRBV29-1 and TRBJ2-7; D ambiguous. The CDR3 runs 14 residues. Trimming stripped 7 bases from V and 1 base from J, with 17 bases between. CDR1 is SQVTM and CDR2 is ANQGSEA in the germline V gene. DNA of the CDR3: TGCAGCGGGCTGAGCAGGCTCTCTTCCTACGAGCAGTACTTC. Amino acid sequence: CSGLSRLSSYEQYF.

This clone was seen only a few times. The V gene is TRBV6-5, the J gene TRBJ1-5, with 8 bases identical to TRBD1. The CDR3 is 15 residues long. Germline V gives CDR1 MNHEY, CDR2 SVGAGI. With V trimmed by 6 bases and J by 3 bases, 7 bases remained unmatched. CDR3 coding DNA: TGTGCCAGCAGGGAGCCAGGGGGCAACAATCAGCCCCAGCATTTT. Translation: CASREPGGNNQPQHF.

The genes are TRBV7-8 and TRBJ2-7, with D possibly matching TRBD2 (7 bases). CDR1 and CDR2 from the germline V gene are SGHVS and FQNEAQ. V was cut by 3 bases and J by 1 base, with 10 bases left in between. CDR3 length: 14 amino acids. CDR3 coding DNA: TGTGCCAGCAGCTTCGGGGGGCGGTCCTACGAGCAGTACTTC. Protein product: CASSFGGRSYEQYF.

The V gene is TRBV5-4, the J gene TRBJ1-2, with D hard to call. The CDR3 is 14 amino acids. Germline V lookup: CDR1 SGHNT, CDR2 YYREEE (reference sequence). Trimming pared 4 bases from V and 5 bases from J, leaving 15 bases between. The CDR3 sequence is CASSPPAGKYGYTF. CDR3 sequence (DNA): TGTGCCAGCAGCCCACCGGCGGGGAAGTATGGCTACACCTTC.

This CDR3 reads CASTIQQGAEAFF. CDR3 sequence (DNA): TGTGCCAGTACCATTCAACAGGGGGCTGAAGCTTTCTTT. The V call is TRBV19, the J call TRBJ1-1; 8 bases map to TRBD1. J lost 6 bases, V lost 7 bases, and 7 bases had no gene match. CDR3 length: 13 residues. Germline-derived CDR1 and CDR2 are LNHDA and SQIVND (reference sequence).

J is TRBJ1-6 and V is TRBV15, with TRBD1 identical over 9 bases. The trim removed 2 bases at V and 10 bases at J, leaving 6 bases unmatched. The CDR3 runs to 15 residues. Germline CDR1 reads LNHNV; CDR2 reads YYDKDF (reference sequence). CDR3 residues: CATSRHRDRDSPLHF. Written as DNA, the CDR3 is TGTGCCACCAGCAGACACCGGGACAGGGACTCACCCCTCCACTTT.

The chain combines TRBV7-8 with TRBJ1-6; perhaps TRBD1 as D (5 bases). CDR3 size: 16 residues. The ends were cut back, 5 bases at V and 6 bases at J, with 17 bases in the middle. In germline, CDR1 is SGHVS, CDR2 FQNEAQ. For the CDR3, the DNA is TGTGCCAGCAGCCGGACTTGGCAGGGTGGTAATTCACCCCTCCACTTT. Translation gives CASSRTWQGGNSPLHF.

V and J are TRBV3-1 (or the pseudogene TRBV3-2) and TRBJ2-3; D gene uncertain. Germline CDR1 LGHDT, CDR2 YNNKEL (reference sequence). Trimming cost V 2 bases and J 0 bases, with 12 bases left between them. The CDR3 length is 16 residues. CDR3 in DNA: TGTGCCAGCAGCCAATACTCCGGGTCGAGCACAGATACGCAGTATTTT. This encodes CASSQYSGSSTDTQYF.

V and J are TRBV7-9 and TRBJ1-6; TRBD1 aligns across 8 bases. The CDR3 length is 14 residues. Germline V gives CDR1 SEHNR, CDR2 FQNEAQ (reference sequence). V was clipped by 1 base and J by 9 bases; unmatched bases: 2. CDR3 region: CASSLGDRGSPLHF. CDR3 nucleotide sequence: TGTGCCAGCAGCTTAGGAGACAGGGGTTCACCCCTCCACTTT.

This chain joins TRBV18 and TRBJ1-3, with TRBD1 matching 7 bases. This CDR3 spans 14 amino acids. Germline loops: CDR1 KGHSH, CDR2 LQKENI. After removal of 4 bases from V and 4 bases from J, the junction contained 4 bases not matched to a gene. CDR3 nucleotide sequence: TGTGCCAGCTCACAGGGGGCCGCAGGAAACACCATATATTTT. This codes for CASSQGAAGNTIYF.

The chain joins TRBV29-1 to TRBJ2-1, with TRBD1 matching 9 bases. CDR3 length: 14 amino acids. V lost 7 bases and J lost 9; bases outside the gene matches: 13. From germline, CDR1 is SQVTM and CDR2 ANQGSEA. The CDR3 loop is CSGRQGGTSGEQFF. The DNA for the CDR3 is TGCAGCGGGCGACAGGGGGGGACCTCAGGTGAGCAGTTCTTC.

The genes are TRBV9 and TRBJ1-5, with 9 bases aligning to TRBD1. V lost 3 bases, J lost 5 bases, and 9 bases stayed unmatched. Germline CDR1 is SGDLS and CDR2 is YYNGEE. The CDR3 is 16 amino acids. CDR3 residues: CASSAGTGLADQPQHF. CDR3 coding DNA: TGTGCCAGCAGCGCAGGGACAGGGCTAGCCGATCAGCCCCAGCATTTT. The entire variable domain, with the rest obtained from reference TRBV9 and TRBJ1-5, is as follows: DSGVTQTPKHLITATGQRVTLRCSPRSGDLSVYWYQQSLDQGLQFLIQYYNGEERAKGNILERFSAQQFPDLHSELNLSSLELGDSALYFCASSAGTGLADQPQHFGDGTRLSIL.

This clone is a singleton in its sample. The chain uses TRBV30 and TRBJ1-4; 7 bases are a match to TRBD1. The CDR3 runs to 14 residues. Germline V lookup: CDR1 GTSNPN, CDR2 SVGIG (reference sequence). J gave up 4 bases and V 2 bases, and 4 bases lay outside the gene matches. The CDR3 reads CAWSPGTVNEKLFF. The DNA of the CDR3 is TGTGCCTGGAGTCCTGGGACAGTTAATGAAAAACTGTTTTTT.

The J gene is TRBJ1-5, the V gene TRBV5-6; D is perhaps TRBD1 (6 bases). CDR1 is SGHDT and CDR2 is YYEEEE in the germline V gene. V was clipped by 0 bases and J by 4 bases, with 14 bases between them. The CDR3 runs 16 residues. The CDR3: CASSLGVSGHNQPQHF. DNA for the CDR3: TGTGCCAGCAGCTTGGGAGTTTCGGGACATAATCAGCCCCAGCATTTT. Using reference TRBV5-6 and TRBJ1-5 for the parts outside the CDR3, the full variable domain is DAGVTQSPTHLIKTRGQQVTLRCSPKSGHDTVSWYQQALGQGPQFIFQYYEEEERQRGNFPDRFSGHQFPNYSSELNVNALLLGDSALYLCASSLGVSGHNQPQHFGDGTRLSIL.

This rearrangement joins TRBV29-1 to TRBJ2-7, with TRBD1 matching over 9 bases. Germline values: CDR1 SQVTM, CDR2 ANQGSEA. CDR3 length equals 14 residues. After removal of 7 bases from V and 5 bases from J, the junction contained 12 bases not matched to a gene. CDR3 sequence: CSGSLGTGRDEQYF. The CDR3 DNA reads as TGCAGCGGCTCCCTTGGGACAGGGAGAGACGAGCAGTACTTC.

This chain connects TRBV7-9 to TRBJ2-5; 9 nucleotides align to TRBD2. V shed 2 bases and J 1 base; nucleotides not matched to a gene: 5. CDR1 and CDR2 (germline): SEHNR, FQNEAQ (reference sequence). The CDR3 covers 16 residues. CDR3 loop: CASSLWSSGTQETQYF. For the CDR3, the DNA is TGTGCCAGCAGCTTATGGTCTAGCGGGACCCAAGAGACCCAGTACTTC.

The chain links TRBV2 to TRBJ2-3, with unresolved D. Looked up from germline, CDR1 is SNHLY and CDR2 is FYNNEI. This CDR3 region has 14 residues. The ends were cut back, 7 bases at V and 4 bases at J, with 15 bases in the middle. The CDR3 here is CASKRLVTADTQYF. CDR3 coding DNA: TGTGCCAGCAAGAGACTCGTTACTGCAGATACGCAGTATTTT.

The chain links TRBV24-1 to TRBJ2-3; 10 bases match TRBD1. J was trimmed by 4 bases and V by 5 bases; bases with no gene match: 11. This CDR3 is built from 17 residues. Germline CDR1 reads KGHDR; CDR2 reads SFDVKD. CDR3 protein: CATSATAPGTGADTQYF. CDR3 coding DNA: TGTGCCACCAGTGCTACCGCCCCCGGGACAGGGGCAGATACGCAGTATTTT.

The gene calls are TRBV6-5 and TRBJ1-5, with a weak D call TRBD1 (5 bases). This CDR3 comprises 15 residues. V lost 7 bases to trimming and J lost 4 bases, with 17 bases between them. Germline V gives CDR1 MNHEY, CDR2 SVGAGI. This CDR3 reads CASITQGSRNQPQHF. The CDR3 DNA reads TGTGCCAGCATTACGCAGGGAAGCAGGAATCAGCCCCAGCATTTT.

V and J are TRBV7-8 and TRBJ1-3, with D perhaps matching TRBD1 (5 bases). The ends were cut back, 1 base at V and 8 bases at J, with 9 bases in the middle. From germline, CDR1 is SGHVS and CDR2 FQNEAQ. The CDR3 runs to 13 residues. CDR3 DNA sequence: TGTGCCAGCAGCTTAGGGAGGGGAGACACCATATATTTT. This sequence encodes CASSLGRGDTIYF.

The genes are TRBV11-2 and TRBJ1-1, with D unresolved. V gave up 1 base and J gave up 6 bases, with 15 bases separating them. This CDR3 spans 15 amino acids. CDR1 and CDR2 from the germline V gene are SGHAT and FQNNGV. The CDR3 DNA sequence: TGTGCCAGCAGCTTAGTTTATTCAGGTGACGCTGAAGCTTTCTTT. Translation: CASSLVYSGDAEAFF. The full variable domain, its missing parts supplied by reference TRBV11-2 and TRBJ1-1, is EAGVAQSPRYKIIEKRQSVAFWCNPISGHATLYWYQQILGQGPKLLIQFQNNGVVDDSQLPKDRFSAERLKGVDSTLKIQPAKLEDSAVYLCASSLVYSGDAEAFFGQGTRLTVV.

The CDR3 nucleotides read TGTGCCATCAGTGATGGGCAGGGGCTACAAGAGACCCAGTACTTC. As protein: CAISDGQGLQETQYF. V gene TRBV10-3 combines with J gene TRBJ2-5; tentatively, D is TRBD1 (6 bases). V was cut by 3 bases and J by 2 bases, with 13 bases left in between. The CDR3 contains 15 residues. CDR1 is ENHRY and CDR2 is SYGVKD in the germline V gene.

The chain employs TRBV7-9 and TRBJ2-7; D perhaps matches TRBD2 (5 bases). The germline gives CDR1 SEHNR, CDR2 FQNEAQ (reference sequence). The CDR3 covers 11 residues. V lost 5 bases, J lost 9 bases, and 11 bases lay in between. Here the CDR3 reads CASSSGPLQYF. For the CDR3, the DNA is TGTGCCAGCAGCAGCGGCCCTCTGCAGTACTTC.

The V gene is TRBV7-2, the J gene TRBJ1-2; D not certain. Germline CDR1 and CDR2: SGHTA and FQGNSA. V was pared by 5 bases and J by 0 bases, with 4 bases between. This CDR3 comprises 12 residues. The CDR3 DNA follows: TGTGCCAGCAGCCTTGCTAACTATGGCTACACCTTC. Amino acids: CASSLANYGYTF. Full variable domain (missing parts from reference TRBV7-2 and TRBJ1-2): GAGVSQSPSNKVTEKGKDVELRCDPISGHTALYWYRQSLGQGLEFLIYFQGNSAPDKSGLPSDRFSAERTGGSVSTLTIQRTQQEDSAVYLCASSLANYGYTFGSGTRLTVV.

The rearrangement uses TRBV18 and TRBJ1-1; unclear D gene. V lost 6 bases and J lost 0, with 17 bases in between. CDR3 length: 16 residues. CDR1 and CDR2 from the germline V gene are KGHSH and LQKENI. CDR3: CASSPRGREVNTEAFF. The CDR3 DNA follows: TGTGCCAGCTCTCCGAGAGGGCGGGAGGTGAACACTGAAGCTTTCTTT.

The gene calls are TRBV28 and TRBJ2-7; TRBD1 might be the D (5 bases). Trimming left V 6 bases short and J 2 bases short, with 14 bases between. This CDR3 spans 14 amino acids. Germline CDR1 is MDHEN and CDR2 is SYDVKM. The CDR3 DNA reads TGTGCCAGCAGCCCCGGACAACGAACCTACGAGCAGTACTTC. The encoded protein is CASSPGQRTYEQYF.

V gene TRBV28 combines with J gene TRBJ1-1; maybe TRBD1 (6 bases). V lost 6 bases to trimming and J lost 10 bases, with 18 bases between them. CDR3 length equals 13 residues. Germline CDR1 is MDHEN and CDR2 is SYDVKM. The CDR3 sequence is CASSSPAQGGAFF. CDR3 nucleotides: TGTGCCAGCAGCTCACCCGCACAGGGTGGAGCTTTCTTT.

The chain combines TRBV7-8 with TRBJ1-3; D gene ambiguous. Trimming removed 2 bases from V and 0 bases from J, with 11 bases in between. The CDR3 covers 16 residues. Germline lookup yields CDR1 SGHVS and CDR2 FQNEAQ. The CDR3: CASSLRAPSSGNTIYF. DNA of the CDR3: TGTGCCAGCAGCTTAAGAGCCCCGTCCTCTGGAAACACCATATATTTT.

The sample holds a few counts of this clone. The V call is TRBV5-6, the J call TRBJ2-5; maybe TRBD2 (5 bases). Trimming took off 4 bases at V and 5 bases at J, with 12 bases between the two ends. The CDR3 spans 13 residues. Germline V gene sequence: CDR1 SGHDT, CDR2 YYEEEE. The CDR3: CASSVGWEETQYF. CDR3 sequence (DNA): TGTGCCAGCAGCGTGGGGTGGGAGGAGACCCAGTACTTC.